Each of the 7 T cell receptor beta chains below was sequenced from the same sample in a study of early T cells in non-severe SARS-CoV-2 infection. TCRdb reprocessed the 5' RACE reads with MiXCR, giving one entry per CDR3 protein. The sample has approximately 90,000 distinct CDR3 sequences; approximately 11% are singletons. The sequenced sample was whole blood, obtained at baseline. These receptors were taken from an adult who was a healthcare worker with PCR-confirmed SARS-CoV-2 infection or an uninfected control (not recorded which).

This clonotype was detected ten times or more. The chain links TRBV2 to TRBJ2-2; D call uncertain. The CDR3 consists of 14 residues. The ends were cut back, 4 bases at V and 4 bases at J, with 10 bases in the middle. The germline CDR1 and CDR2 sequences are SNHLY and FYNNEI. The CDR3 sequence is CASSVRAFTGELFF. CDR3 nucleotide sequence: TGTGCCAGCAGTGTCCGGGCCTTCACCGGGGAGCTGTTTTTT.

This clonotype was seen repeatedly, ten times or more. This sequence joins TRBV10-1 and TRBJ1-3; D gene unclear. This CDR3 has 12 amino acids. V was shortened by 4 bases and J by 3 bases, with 4 bases between the two germline ends. Germline CDR1 is WNHNN and CDR2 is SYGVQD (reference sequence). The CDR3 nucleotides are TGCGCCAGCAGTGGGGATGGAAACACCATATATTTT. This codes for CASSGDGNTIYF.

The chain couples TRBV2 to TRBJ2-3; 11 positions match TRBD2. V trimming: 6 bases; J trimming: 0 bases; junction bases outside the gene matches: 8. The CDR3 is 17 residues long. Germline-derived CDR1 and CDR2 are SNHLY and FYNNEI. The CDR3 region has the DNA TGTGCCAGCAGGGCGGGACTAGCGGATGCTAGCACAGATACGCAGTATTTT. Amino acids: CASRAGLADASTDTQYF.

This clonotype has at least ten counts. V is TRBV2 and J is TRBJ2-2; D remains unclear. The V gene lost 3 bases and the J gene lost 4 bases, with 9 bases spanning the gap. CDR1 SNHLY and CDR2 FYNNEI come from the germline V gene. This CDR3 is 14 amino acids long. CDR3 amino acids: CASSDNEVTGELFF. In DNA form, the CDR3 reads TGTGCCAGCAGTGACAACGAAGTCACCGGGGAGCTGTTTTTT.

This clonotype was detected ten times or more. The gene calls are TRBV19 and TRBJ2-6, with TRBD2 as a possible D gene (6 bases). V was shortened by 8 bases and J by 2 bases, with 25 bases between the two germline ends. This CDR3 is built from 19 residues. Germline-derived CDR1 and CDR2 are LNHDA and SQIVND (reference sequence). The CDR3 DNA reads TGTGCCAGTGGTGTCTGGTGGCAGGACTATGAAGCTGGGGCCAACGTCCTGACTTTC. Its translation: CASGVWWQDYEAGANVLTF.

This clonotype was observed many times. J is TRBJ2-2 and V is TRBV4-1, with 8 bases that match TRBD2. Germline assignment: CDR1 MGHRA and CDR2 YSYEKL. Trimming took 3 bases from V and 4 from J; bases not matched to a gene: 10. The CDR3 contains 17 residues. DNA of the CDR3: TGCGCCAGCAGCCACGCGGGACTAGACTCGAGCACCGGGGAGCTGTTTTTT. Translation gives CASSHAGLDSSTGELFF.

The table lists this clonotype with a few counts. The genes are TRBV21-1 and TRBJ1-2; TRBD1 is the table's D call, not checked against the DNA. TRBV21-1 is recorded as a pseudogene. This CDR3 spans 19 amino acids. This CDR3 is CASSKAEGARKSVNYGYTF. The CDR3 DNA sequence: TGTGCCAGCAGCAAAGCGGAGGGGGCGCGAAAATCCGTTAACTATGGCTACACCTTC.